This T cell receptor beta chain originates from a study of blood T cell repertoires in COVID-19. Study overall: Both acute and convalescent COVID-19 samples were obtained from the United States, Italy and Spain.

This clone appeared a single time. This table comes from immunoSEQ multiplex PCR, and its TCRdb copy is limited to in-frame clones, with some not included. The sample has a few hundred thousand clones; approximately 90% are singletons. Per germline, CDR1 LGHNA and CDR2 YNFKEQ. Trimming took 4 bases from V and 2 from J, leaving 15 bases between them. This CDR3 comprises 16 residues. The sequence was collected from a woman in her fifties or sixties with acute or convalescent COVID-19. The J gene is TRBJ1-5, the V gene TRBV4-2; D possibly corresponds to TRBD1 (5 bases). The sample was peripheral blood. CDR3 sequence reads: CASSPLGGEGNQPQHF. CDR3 DNA: TGTGCCAGCAGCCCTCTGGGGGGGGAAGGCAATCAGCCCCAGCATTTT.